The 17 T cell receptor beta chains reported below all come from one sample, sequenced in a study of OX40 agonist ivuxolimab in advanced cancers. Sequenced by immunoSEQ multiplex PCR; TCRdb stores in-frame clones only, minus some. Here the sample spans tens of thousands of clones, 87% being singletons. Sequences were derived from CD4+ or CD8+ T cells sorted from blood, sampled in a trial of the OX40 agonist ivuxolimab. The receptors come from an adult with an advanced solid tumor such as melanoma, head and neck, liver or kidney cancer.

V usage is TRBV5-1 and J usage is TRBJ2-5, with 7 bases identical to TRBD1. Germline lookup yields CDR1 SGHRS and CDR2 YFSETQ. The CDR3 contains 16 residues. The V gene end was trimmed by 4 bases and the J gene end by 5 bases; junction bases not matched to a gene: 14. CDR3 sequence: CASSPGTAYGEETQYF. The DNA of the CDR3 is TGCGCCAGCAGCCCCGGGACAGCCTACGGCGAGGAGACCCAGTACTTC. The full variable domain, completed using reference TRBV5-1 and TRBJ2-5, is KAGVTQTPRYLIKTRGQQVTLSCSPISGHRSVSWYQQTPGQGLQFLFEYFSETQRNKGNFPGRFSGRQFSNSRSEMNVSTLELGDSALYLCASSPGTAYGEETQYFGPGTRLLVL.

This clone has a handful of counts. This chain uses TRBV5-1 with TRBJ1-2; TRBD1 is a possible D gene (5 bases). With 5 bases removed from V and 1 base from J, the gap between germline ends came to 15 bases. There are 15 residues in the CDR3. Germline V lookup: CDR1 SGHRS, CDR2 YFSETQ. The CDR3 nucleotides read TGCGCCAGCAGACCCGGGGACGGACTTAACTATGGCTACACCTTC. Its protein product is CASRPGDGLNYGYTF.

V usage is TRBV6-1 and J usage is TRBJ1-1; D is possibly TRBD1 (6 bases). Germline loops: CDR1 MNHNS, CDR2 SASEGT. CDR3 length: 12 residues. V lost 1 base to trimming and J lost 7 bases, with 7 bases between them. CDR3 sequence: CASSEGGHEAFF. DNA for the CDR3: TGTGCCAGCAGTGAAGGGGGGCATGAAGCTTTCTTT.

This clone has only one observation. The V call is TRBV7-2, the J call TRBJ2-7; 7 positions agree with TRBD2. Trimming took 1 base from V and 6 from J; bases not matched to a gene: 6. CDR1 and CDR2 (germline): SGHTA, FQGNSA. This CDR3 region has 14 residues. The DNA for the CDR3 is TGTGCCAGCAGCTTAGGGACTAGTATGTCCGAGCAGTACTTC. It codes for CASSLGTSMSEQYF.

The J gene is TRBJ1-5, the V gene TRBV15; 7 bases fit TRBD1. Germline lookup yields CDR1 LNHNV and CDR2 YYDKDF (reference sequence). J gave up 6 bases and V 0 bases, and 11 bases lay outside the gene matches. CDR3 length: 17 amino acids. CDR3 protein: CATSRDRGRGIVQPQHF. Here the CDR3 DNA reads TGTGCCACCAGCAGAGATCGCGGCAGGGGGATTGTTCAGCCCCAGCATTTT.

The rearrangement joins TRBV5-6 to TRBJ1-4; tentatively, D is TRBD1 (6 bases). The V end was cut by 0 bases, the J end by 0 bases, with 9 bases between. Germline-derived CDR1 and CDR2 are SGHDT and YYEEEE. CDR3 length: 16 amino acids. CDR3 residues: CASSLGDIPTNEKLFF. The CDR3 DNA reads TGTGCCAGCAGCTTGGGGGACATCCCAACTAATGAAAAACTGTTTTTT.

This sequence joins TRBV30 and TRBJ2-3, with 10 bases matching TRBD2. The CDR3 is 14 amino acids. Per the germline V gene, CDR1 is GTSNPN and CDR2 is SVGIG (reference sequence). V gave up 3 bases and J gave up 5 bases; unmatched junction bases: 5. The CDR3 here is CAWRLAGAVDTQYF. The CDR3 nucleotides are TGTGCCTGGAGGCTAGCGGGAGCGGTAGATACGCAGTATTTT.

The V call is TRBV4-1, the J call TRBJ1-2; D not resolved. V lost 1 base, J lost 2 bases, and 2 bases lay in between. In germline, CDR1 is MGHRA, CDR2 YSYEKL. CDR3 length equals 12 residues. The chain's CDR3 is CASSQGNYGYTF. The CDR3 bases are TGCGCCAGCAGCCAAGGCAACTATGGCTACACCTTC.

The chain uses TRBV9 and TRBJ2-1; TRBD2 matches at 15 bases. J was trimmed by 4 bases and V by 0 bases; bases with no gene match: 2. This CDR3 comprises 17 residues. Germline V gives CDR1 SGDLS, CDR2 YYNGEE. The CDR3 DNA follows: TGTGCCAGCAGCGTAGGGACTAGCGGGAGGGATTACAATGAGCAGTTCTTC. It translates to CASSVGTSGRDYNEQFF.

The chain links TRBV5-4 to TRBJ1-3; D remains ambiguous. Deletions cut 0 bases from V and 0 bases from J, with 10 bases between. Germline assignment: CDR1 SGHNT and CDR2 YYREEE (reference sequence). The CDR3 runs 16 residues. CDR3 region: CASSLDYGVSGNTIYF. CDR3 DNA: TGTGCCAGCAGCTTGGATTACGGAGTCTCTGGAAACACCATATATTTT.

This clone was recorded once. The V and J genes are TRBV18 and TRBJ2-7; D remains ambiguous. The V end was cut by 1 base, the J end by 2 bases, with 9 bases between. CDR1 is KGHSH and CDR2 is LQKENI in the germline V gene. This CDR3 has 14 residues. CDR3 DNA sequence: TGTGCCAGCTCACCACGGGATTTAACCTACGAGCAGTACGTC. As protein: CASSPRDLTYEQYV.

V is TRBV7-6 and J is TRBJ1-1; D is possibly TRBD1 (6 bases). This CDR3 is built from 14 residues. Germline assignment: CDR1 SGHVS and CDR2 FNYEAQ. V was clipped by 1 base and J by 1 base, with 7 bases between them. The CDR3 here is CASSLGGGNTEAFF. The CDR3, as DNA: TGTGCCAGCAGCTTAGGAGGGGGGAACACTGAAGCTTTCTTT.

The CDR3 loop reads CASTHHGANEKLFF. CDR3 sequence (DNA): TGTGCCAGCACTCATCATGGGGCTAATGAAAAACTGTTTTTT. The rearrangement links TRBV28 to TRBJ1-4, with D hard to call. V was shortened by 7 bases and J by 3 bases, with 12 bases between the two germline ends. This CDR3 is 14 amino acids long. Germline V gene data show CDR1 as MDHEN and CDR2 as SYDVKM.

This clone was seen a single time. This sequence joins TRBV2 and TRBJ2-2; TRBD2 agrees at 11 bases. The germline V gene has CDR1 SNHLY and CDR2 FYNNEI. V lost 10 bases to trimming and J lost 2 bases; unmatched junction nucleotides: 9. CDR3 length: 16 amino acids. The CDR3 loop is CATPRGTSGNTGELFF. The CDR3, as DNA: TGTGCCACCCCACGAGGGACTAGCGGCAACACCGGGGAGCTGTTTTTT. Based on the CDR3 plus reference TRBV2 and TRBJ2-2, the full variable domain is EPEVTQTPSHQVTQMGQEVILRCVPISNHLYFYWYRQILGQKVEFLVSFYNNEISEKSEIFDDQFSVERPDGSNFTLKIRSTKLEDSAMYFCATPRGTSGNTGELFFGEGSRLTVL.

The rearrangement links TRBV15 to TRBJ2-3; D may be TRBD2 (5 bases). CDR1 and CDR2 (germline): LNHNV, YYDKDF (reference sequence). V was shortened by 1 base and J by 0 bases, with 5 bases between the two germline ends. The CDR3 spans 14 residues. This CDR3 is CATSRGGSTDTQYF. CDR3 sequence (DNA): TGTGCCACCAGCAGAGGAGGGAGCACAGATACGCAGTATTTT.

This chain links TRBV30 with TRBJ2-3, with a possible D match to TRBD1 (5 bases). CDR1 is GTSNPN and CDR2 is SVGIG in the germline V gene (reference sequence). Trimming stripped 4 bases from V and 2 bases from J, with 13 bases between. The CDR3 extends over 14 amino acids. DNA for the CDR3: TGTGCCTGGAATAGGGGCGTAACCACAGATACGCAGTATTTT. It is translated as CAWNRGVTTDTQYF.

The rearrangement links TRBV5-6 to TRBJ2-2, with D hard to call. Germline CDR1 reads SGHDT; CDR2 reads YYEEEE. Trimming stripped 0 bases from V and 0 bases from J, with 18 bases between. The CDR3 runs 19 residues. CDR3 DNA sequence: TGTGCCAGCAGCTTGGCCGTGGTCGTTCGGAGCACGAACACCGGGGAGCTGTTTTTT. It yields the protein CASSLAVVVRSTNTGELFF.